The 20 T cell receptor beta chains presented below share a single source sample, sequenced in a study of shared clonotypes between healthy human individuals. Generated by immunoSEQ multiplex PCR, the TCRdb table keeps only in-frame clones and is missing some. The sample contains approximately 600,000 clones, 90% to 95% of which appear only once. The naive CD8 subset, CD45RO-negative cells positively selected for CCR7, excluded terminally differentiated effector memory CD45RA+ cells. The sequenced material came from naive CD8+ T cells sorted from blood. These receptor sequences come from a woman in her thirties in good health.

The V gene is TRBV4-1, the J gene TRBJ2-7, with 7 bases matching TRBD2. Unmatched junction bases numbered 3, after V lost 2 bases and J lost 5 bases. This CDR3 contains 13 residues. Germline CDR1 and CDR2: MGHRA and YSYEKL. CDR3 nucleotides: TGCGCCAGCAGCCAACTAGCGGATAACGAGCAGTACTTC. As protein: CASSQLADNEQYF.

The chain links TRBV4-2 to TRBJ2-3, with 8 nucleotides matching TRBD1. The CDR3 loop spans 18 amino acids. The junction had 12 bases not matched to a gene; V was cut back by 1 base and J by 3 bases. Germline CDR1 is LGHNA and CDR2 is YNFKEQ. CDR3 sequence reads: CASSQVLVGQGLTDTQYF. The CDR3 DNA reads TGTGCCAGCAGCCAAGTTTTGGTCGGACAGGGCTTGACAGATACGCAGTATTTT.

This clone was observed a single time. V and J are TRBV5-1 and TRBJ2-2; 12 nucleotides line up with TRBD2. The germline V gene has CDR1 SGHRS and CDR2 YFSETQ. The J segment lost 0 bases and the V segment lost 3 bases, leaving 3 bases of the junction unmatched. The CDR3 sequence is 17 residues long. The CDR3: CASSWTSGNTNTGELFF. CDR3 DNA: TGCGCCAGCAGCTGGACTAGCGGGAATACGAACACCGGGGAGCTGTTTTTT.

CDR3 sequence (DNA): TGTGCCAGCAGCTATCGACAGGGTTCGAGCACAGATACGCAGTATTTT. It specifies CASSYRQGSSTDTQYF. The genes are TRBV7-9 and TRBJ2-3; 7 bases map to TRBD1. CDR1 is SEHNR, CDR2 FQNEAQ, per germline (reference sequence). The CDR3 spans 16 residues. J lost 0 bases, V lost 4 bases, and 7 bases had no gene match.

The chain joins TRBV4-1 to TRBJ2-2; possibly TRBD1 for D (6 bases). The V and J ends lost 2 bases and 3 bases respectively, with 10 bases between them. The CDR3 is 15 residues long. Germline CDR1 and CDR2: MGHRA and YSYEKL. CDR3 sequence: CASSQQTGYTGELFF. The CDR3 DNA reads as TGCGCCAGCAGCCAACAGACAGGTTACACCGGGGAGCTGTTTTTT.

As concerns this clone: The same CDR3 is also encoded by other DNA sequences in this sample. The gene calls are TRBV19 and TRBJ2-7, with 9 bases fitting TRBD1. Germline V gene sequence: CDR1 LNHDA, CDR2 SQIVND (reference sequence). The CDR3 runs to 14 residues. After removal of 5 bases from V and 2 bases from J, the junction contained 4 bases not matched to a gene. The CDR3, as DNA: TGTGCCAGTAGTTCCCGGGACAGGGCCTACGAGCAGTACTTC. Translating it yields CASSSRDRAYEQYF. The full variable domain, with the rest looked up from reference TRBV19 and TRBJ2-7, is DGGITQSPKYLFRKEGQNVTLSCEQNLNHDAMYWYRQDPGQGLRLIYYSQIVNDFQKGDIAEGYSVSREKKESFPLTVTSAQKNPTAFYLCASSSRDRAYEQYFGPGTRLTVT.

The genes are TRBV6-1 and TRBJ2-7; D gene unclear. V dropped 7 bases and J dropped 6 bases, with 16 bases sitting between them. Germline CDR1 MNHNS, CDR2 SASEGT. This CDR3 is built from 13 residues. For the CDR3, the DNA is TGTGCCAGCAAGGAAGGTCACTACGGCGAGCAGTACTTC. This sequence encodes CASKEGHYGEQYF.

The genes are TRBV6-6 and TRBJ1-2; D unresolved. The CDR3 totals 11 residues. Trimming stripped 6 bases from V and 2 bases from J, with 4 bases between. From germline, CDR1 is MNHNY and CDR2 SVGAGI (reference sequence). The CDR3 here is CASRTNYGYTF. CDR3 nucleotides: TGTGCCAGCAGGACCAACTATGGCTACACCTTC.

The chain links TRBV6-5 to TRBJ2-3; D could derive from TRBD1 or TRBD2 (5 bases each). Per the germline V gene, CDR1 is MNHEY and CDR2 is SVGAGI. The CDR3 runs to 16 residues. V lost 0 bases and J lost 2, with 12 bases in between. In DNA form, the CDR3 reads TGTGCCAGCAGTTACTCAGGCTGGGACGCCACAGATACGCAGTATTTT. Amino acid sequence: CASSYSGWDATDTQYF.

This clone was counted between two and nine times. The chain links TRBV13 to TRBJ2-7; D is perhaps TRBD2 (6 bases). CDR1 is PRHDT, CDR2 FYEKMQ, per germline (reference sequence). The CDR3 extends over 13 amino acids. The V gene lost 5 bases and the J gene lost 5 bases, with 13 bases spanning the gap. The CDR3 is CASSPVREDEQYF. The CDR3 bases are TGTGCCAGCAGCCCCGTAAGGGAGGACGAGCAGTACTTC.

The chain uses TRBV6-5 and TRBJ2-7; D uncertain. CDR3 length: 12 amino acids. V shed 7 bases and J shed 5 bases, with 12 bases lying between them. Germline V gene lookup returns CDR1 MNHEY and CDR2 SVGAGI. CDR3: CASNSSPDEQYF. As DNA, the CDR3 is TGTGCCAGCAATTCATCGCCTGACGAGCAGTACTTC.

J is TRBJ2-1 and V is TRBV7-9, with 11 positions matching TRBD2. The trim removed 6 bases at V and 8 bases at J, leaving 9 bases unmatched. The CDR3 has 15 residues. CDR1 SEHNR and CDR2 FQNEAQ come from the germline V gene (reference sequence). The CDR3 here is CASRGGLAGFHEQFF. The CDR3 DNA reads as TGTGCCAGCAGGGGTGGACTAGCGGGTTTCCATGAGCAGTTCTTC.

The chain is built from TRBV19 and TRBJ1-1; 7 bases agree with TRBD1. Germline V gene data show CDR1 as LNHDA and CDR2 as SQIVND (reference sequence). Unmatched junction bases numbered 12, after V lost 10 bases and J lost 1 base. This CDR3 spans 15 amino acids. This CDR3 is CATTLPGQKNTEAFF. CDR3 sequence (DNA): TGTGCCACGACTCTTCCGGGACAGAAGAACACTGAAGCTTTCTTT. The variable domain in full, with the rest retrieved from reference TRBV19 and TRBJ1-1, is DGGITQSPKYLFRKEGQNVTLSCEQNLNHDAMYWYRQDPGQGLRLIYYSQIVNDFQKGDIAEGYSVSREKKESFPLTVTSAQKNPTAFYLCATTLPGQKNTEAFFGQGTRLTVV.

This chain connects TRBV11-2 to TRBJ2-2; TRBD1 is a possible D gene (6 bases). Germline loops: CDR1 SGHAT, CDR2 FQNNGV. The CDR3 loop spans 16 amino acids. V dropped 5 bases and J dropped 2 bases, with 15 bases sitting between them. The CDR3 protein is CASSPIGGYNTGELFF. CDR3 DNA: TGTGCCAGCAGCCCGATAGGGGGATACAACACCGGGGAGCTGTTTTTT. The full variable domain, completed using reference TRBV11-2 and TRBJ2-2, is EAGVAQSPRYKIIEKRQSVAFWCNPISGHATLYWYQQILGQGPKLLIQFQNNGVVDDSQLPKDRFSAERLKGVDSTLKIQPAKLEDSAVYLCASSPIGGYNTGELFFGEGSRLTVL.

This clone was detected only once. The chain combines TRBV18 with TRBJ2-7, with no clear D. Germline assignment: CDR1 KGHSH and CDR2 LQKENI. CDR3 size: 15 residues. Trimming removed 0 bases from V and 0 bases from J, with 9 bases in between. The CDR3 loop reads CASSPPAGTSYEQYF. The CDR3 bases are TGTGCCAGCTCACCACCGGCCGGTACCTCCTACGAGCAGTACTTC.

The chain is built from TRBV5-6 and TRBJ2-2; 8 positions match TRBD1. There are 15 residues in the CDR3. V gave up 4 bases and J gave up 1 base; unmatched junction bases: 3. Germline values: CDR1 SGHDT, CDR2 YYEEEE. CDR3: CASSLDRGNTGELFF. The CDR3 region has the DNA TGTGCCAGCAGCCTCGACAGGGGGAACACCGGGGAGCTGTTTTTT.

This sequence joins TRBV7-9 and TRBJ2-7; D is unresolved. The CDR3 is made up of 12 amino acids. V lost 5 bases and J 3 bases, leaving 8 bases between the germline ends. CDR1 is SEHNR and CDR2 is FQNEAQ in the germline V gene (reference sequence). CDR3 loop: CASSIMDYEQYF. The CDR3 DNA is TGTGCCAGCAGCATAATGGACTACGAGCAGTACTTC.

The J gene is TRBJ1-2, the V gene TRBV19; TRBD1 is a possible D gene (6 bases). V shed 6 bases and J shed 0 bases, with 23 bases lying between them. The CDR3 is 18 residues long. Germline-derived CDR1 and CDR2 are LNHDA and SQIVND (reference sequence). The CDR3, as DNA: TGTGCCAGTAGCCCATGGGACACCACACTACTCTCTAACTATGGCTACACCTTC. The encoded protein is CASSPWDTTLLSNYGYTF.

This clone was recorded only once. The chain links TRBV19 to TRBJ1-1; D perhaps matches TRBD1 (6 bases). V lost 7 bases and J 4 bases, leaving 22 bases between the germline ends. CDR3 length: 16 residues. Germline V lookup: CDR1 LNHDA, CDR2 SQIVND (reference sequence). The CDR3 protein is CASTPRWGAGVTEAFF. The CDR3 nucleotides are TGTGCCAGTACCCCCAGATGGGGGGCCGGGGTCACTGAAGCTTTCTTT.

The J gene is TRBJ2-7, the V gene TRBV13, with 11 bases matching TRBD2. Trimming removed 4 bases from V and 2 bases from J; junction bases left unmatched: 10. Germline CDR1 PRHDT, CDR2 FYEKMQ (reference sequence). The CDR3 sequence is 17 residues long. This chain's CDR3 is CASSSTRLAGRPYEQYF. CDR3 nucleotide sequence: TGTGCCAGCAGCTCAACAAGACTAGCGGGGAGGCCCTACGAGCAGTACTTC.